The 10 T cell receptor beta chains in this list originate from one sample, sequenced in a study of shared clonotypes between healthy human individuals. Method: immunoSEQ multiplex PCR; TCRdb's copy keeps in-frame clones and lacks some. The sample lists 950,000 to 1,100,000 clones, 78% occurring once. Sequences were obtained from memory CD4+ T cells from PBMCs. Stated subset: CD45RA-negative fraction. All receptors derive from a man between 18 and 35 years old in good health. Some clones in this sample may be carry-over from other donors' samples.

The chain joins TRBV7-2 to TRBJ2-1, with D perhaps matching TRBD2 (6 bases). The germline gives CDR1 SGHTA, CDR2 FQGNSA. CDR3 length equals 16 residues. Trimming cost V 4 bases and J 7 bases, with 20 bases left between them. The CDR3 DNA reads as TGTGCCAGCAGCTCCCAGGTGGGAGGCCACGGGAATGAGCAGTTCTTC. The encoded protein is CASSSQVGGHGNEQFF.

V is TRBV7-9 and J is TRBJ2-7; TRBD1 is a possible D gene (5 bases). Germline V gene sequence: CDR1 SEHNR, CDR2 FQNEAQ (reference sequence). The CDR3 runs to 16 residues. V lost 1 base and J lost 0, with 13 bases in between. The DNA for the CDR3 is TGTGCCAGCAGCTTAGACGACCAGGGTATCTCCTACGAGCAGTACTTC. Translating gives CASSLDDQGISYEQYF.

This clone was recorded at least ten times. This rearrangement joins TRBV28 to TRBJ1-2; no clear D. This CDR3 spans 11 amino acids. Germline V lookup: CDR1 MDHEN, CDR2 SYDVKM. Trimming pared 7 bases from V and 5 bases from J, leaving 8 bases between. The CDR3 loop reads CASNSDYGYTF. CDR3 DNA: TGTGCCAGCAACAGCGATTATGGCTACACCTTC.

The CDR3 sequence is CASSPEGAGVFF. The CDR3 DNA is TGTGCCAGCAGCCCAGAGGGAGCGGGAGTGTTCTTC. The chain recombines TRBV11-2 with TRBJ2-1, with 8 nucleotides matching TRBD2. The CDR3 loop spans 12 amino acids. Germline V gives CDR1 SGHAT, CDR2 FQNNGV. V lost 5 bases, J lost 15 bases, and 9 bases stayed unmatched.

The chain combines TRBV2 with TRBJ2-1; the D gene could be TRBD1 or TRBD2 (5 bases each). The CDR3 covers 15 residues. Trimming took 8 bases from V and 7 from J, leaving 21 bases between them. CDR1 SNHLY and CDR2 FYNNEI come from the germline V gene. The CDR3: CASVRGEKGKNEQFF. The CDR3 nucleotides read TGTGCCAGCGTCCGAGGGGAGAAGGGGAAGAATGAGCAGTTCTTC.

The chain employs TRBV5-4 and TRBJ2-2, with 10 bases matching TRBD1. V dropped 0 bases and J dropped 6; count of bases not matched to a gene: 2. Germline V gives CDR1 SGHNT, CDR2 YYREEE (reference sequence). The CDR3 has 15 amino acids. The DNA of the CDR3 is TGTGCCAGCAGCTTGGGACAGGGGGCTCCCGGGGAGCTGTTTTTT. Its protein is CASSLGQGAPGELFF.

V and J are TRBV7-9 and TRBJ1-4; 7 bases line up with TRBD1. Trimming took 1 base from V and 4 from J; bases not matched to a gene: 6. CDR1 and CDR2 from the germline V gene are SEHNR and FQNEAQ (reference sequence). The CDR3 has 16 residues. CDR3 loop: CASSLGGTARNEKLFF. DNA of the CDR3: TGTGCCAGCAGCTTAGGCGGGACAGCTCGTAATGAAAAACTGTTTTTT.

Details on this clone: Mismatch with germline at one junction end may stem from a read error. CDR3 nucleotides: TGTGCCAGCAGTTTCTCTATACAGGTTCAATTT. As protein: CASSFSIQVQF. The chain employs TRBV28 and TRBJ1-5; D may be TRBD1 (5 bases). This CDR3 is 11 amino acids long. Germline CDR1 is MDHEN and CDR2 is SYDVKM. Using reference TRBV28 and TRBJ1-5 for the parts outside the CDR3, the full variable domain is DVKVTQSSRYLVKRTGEKVFLECVQDMDHENMFWYRQDPGLGLRLIYFSYDVKMKEKGDIPEGYSVSREKKERFSLILESASTNQTSMYLCASSFSIQVQFGDGTRLSIL.

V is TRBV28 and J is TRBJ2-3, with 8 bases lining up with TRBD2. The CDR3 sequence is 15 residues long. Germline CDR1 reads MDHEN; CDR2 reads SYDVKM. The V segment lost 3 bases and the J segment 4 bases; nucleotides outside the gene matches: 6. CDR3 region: CASSFGGAGSDTQYF. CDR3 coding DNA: TGTGCCAGCAGTTTCGGGGGGGCCGGTTCAGATACGCAGTATTTT. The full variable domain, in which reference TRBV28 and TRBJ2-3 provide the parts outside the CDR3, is DVKVTQSSRYLVKRTGEKVFLECVQDMDHENMFWYRQDPGLGLRLIYFSYDVKMKEKGDIPEGYSVSREKKERFSLILESASTNQTSMYLCASSFGGAGSDTQYFGPGTRLTVL.

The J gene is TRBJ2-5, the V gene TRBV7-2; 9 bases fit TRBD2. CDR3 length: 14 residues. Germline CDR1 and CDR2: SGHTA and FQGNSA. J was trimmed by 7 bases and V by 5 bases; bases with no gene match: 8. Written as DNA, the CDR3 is TGTGCCAGCAGCCCGGGGACTAGCTATGGGACCCAGTACTTC. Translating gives CASSPGTSYGTQYF.